This TCR beta chain was recorded in a study of tumor-infiltrating lymphocytes in primary liver carcinoma. Looking at the study overall: Patients were both men and women, whose ages ran from 30 to 69 years.

A primer in the constant region served to generate TCR beta cDNA from approximately 450 ng of total RNA. Libraries of TCR beta came from three nested multiplex PCR rounds with slightly modified ARM-PCR. The first two PCR rounds used TRBV1-TRBV30 primers with a Cbeta primer, roughly 10 cycles each. MiXCR was run by TCRdb on the multiplex PCR reads, yielding one entry per CDR3 protein. The table has under 200,000 distinct CDR3 sequences, over 80% seen once. Both RNA and DNA were isolated together from about 20-30 mg of bulk tissue that had not been sorted. By surgical resection, the patients were treated for their primary liver carcinoma. Germline CDR1 SQVTM, CDR2 ANQGSEA. This CDR3 has 16 residues. With 6 bases removed from V and 0 bases from J, the gap between germline ends came to 19 bases.

The chain recombines TRBV29-1 with TRBJ2-3; D unclear. The specimen sequenced was tumor tissue from primary liver carcinoma. This TCR was recovered from a man aged 40-49 years with primary liver carcinoma and hepatitis B virus infection. The CDR3 reads CSVAGVVGRSTDTQYF. The CDR3 nucleotides are TGCAGCGTCGCCGGAGTAGTCGGACGTAGCACAGATACGCAGTATTTT.